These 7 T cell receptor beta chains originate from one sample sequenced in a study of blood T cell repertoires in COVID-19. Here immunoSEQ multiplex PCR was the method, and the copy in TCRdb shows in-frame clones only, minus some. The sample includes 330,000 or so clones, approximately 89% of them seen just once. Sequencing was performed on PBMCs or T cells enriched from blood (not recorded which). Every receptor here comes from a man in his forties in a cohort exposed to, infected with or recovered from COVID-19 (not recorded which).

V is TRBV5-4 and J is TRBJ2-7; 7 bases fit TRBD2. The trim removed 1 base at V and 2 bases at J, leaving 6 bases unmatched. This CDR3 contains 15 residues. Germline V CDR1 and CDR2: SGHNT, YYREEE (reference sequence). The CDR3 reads CASSLLFGGAYEQYF. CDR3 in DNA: TGTGCCAGCAGCTTGTTATTTGGGGGGGCCTACGAGCAGTACTTC. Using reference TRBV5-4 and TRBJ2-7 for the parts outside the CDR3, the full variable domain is ETGVTQSPTHLIKTRGQQVTLRCSSQSGHNTVSWYQQALGQGPQFIFQYYREEENGRGNFPPRFSGLQFPNYSSELNVNALELDDSALYLCASSLLFGGAYEQYFGPGTRLTVT.

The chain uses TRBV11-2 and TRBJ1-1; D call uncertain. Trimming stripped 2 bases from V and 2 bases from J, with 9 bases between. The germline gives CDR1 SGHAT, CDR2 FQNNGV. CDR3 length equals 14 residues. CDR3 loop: CASSLWEGNTEAFF. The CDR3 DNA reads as TGTGCCAGCAGCTTATGGGAGGGAAACACTGAAGCTTTCTTT. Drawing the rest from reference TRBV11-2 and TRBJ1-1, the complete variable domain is EAGVAQSPRYKIIEKRQSVAFWCNPISGHATLYWYQQILGQGPKLLIQFQNNGVVDDSQLPKDRFSAERLKGVDSTLKIQPAKLEDSAVYLCASSLWEGNTEAFFGQGTRLTVV.

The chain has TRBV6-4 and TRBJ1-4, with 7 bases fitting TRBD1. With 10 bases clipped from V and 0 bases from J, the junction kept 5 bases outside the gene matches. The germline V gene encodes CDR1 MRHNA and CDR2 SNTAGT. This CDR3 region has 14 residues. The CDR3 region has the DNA TGTGCCAACCCGGGGACAGCAACTAATGAAAAACTGTTTTTT. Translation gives CANPGTATNEKLFF.

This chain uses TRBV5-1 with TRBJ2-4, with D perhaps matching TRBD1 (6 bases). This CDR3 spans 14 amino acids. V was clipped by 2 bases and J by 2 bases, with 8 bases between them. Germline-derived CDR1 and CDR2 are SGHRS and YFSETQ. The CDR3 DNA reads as TGCGCCAGCAGCTTTGACAGGTCCAAAAACATTCAGTACTTC. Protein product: CASSFDRSKNIQYF. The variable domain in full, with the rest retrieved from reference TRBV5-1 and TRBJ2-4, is KAGVTQTPRYLIKTRGQQVTLSCSPISGHRSVSWYQQTPGQGLQFLFEYFSETQRNKGNFPGRFSGRQFSNSRSEMNVSTLELGDSALYLCASSFDRSKNIQYFGAGTRLSVL.

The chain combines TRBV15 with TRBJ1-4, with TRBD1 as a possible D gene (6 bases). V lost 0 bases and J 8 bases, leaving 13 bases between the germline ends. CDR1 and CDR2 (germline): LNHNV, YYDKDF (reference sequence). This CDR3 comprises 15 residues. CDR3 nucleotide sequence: TGTGCCACCAGCAGAGATCCAGGGGCCGGGGAAAAACTGTTTTTT. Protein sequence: CATSRDPGAGEKLFF.

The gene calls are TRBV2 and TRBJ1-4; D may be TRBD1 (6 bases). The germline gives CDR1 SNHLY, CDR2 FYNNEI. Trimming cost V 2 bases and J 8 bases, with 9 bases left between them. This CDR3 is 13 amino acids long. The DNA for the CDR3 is TGTGCCAGCAGTGAACGGCAGGGGGAAAAACTGTTTTTT. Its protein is CASSERQGEKLFF.

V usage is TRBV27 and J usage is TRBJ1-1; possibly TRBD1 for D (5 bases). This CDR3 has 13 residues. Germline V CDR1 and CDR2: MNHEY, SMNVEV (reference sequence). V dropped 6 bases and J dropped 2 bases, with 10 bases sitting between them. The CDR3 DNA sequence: TGTGCCAGCAGACCGACAGCAAACACTGAAGCTTTCTTT. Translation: CASRPTANTEAFF.